One T cell receptor (beta chain) is described in this entry. This clonotype came up a few times. Its target antigen remains unknown. No much larger clone is present one base from it, and per-base qualities are unavailable. Donors were 30 to 45 systemically healthy Caucasian individuals from Russia aged 6 to 90 years. Ten milliliters of peripheral blood were drawn from each donor into EDTA-treated Vacutainer tubes. Ficoll-Paque density-gradient centrifugation was used to isolate PBMCs, with at least 7 million per sample. Trizol reagent was used to extract total RNA from PBMCs, with at least 5 micrograms per sample. The percentages of naive CD45RAhigh/CD27high T cells were determined by flow cytometry on a PBMC aliquot from every donor. The library came from 5' RACE. Reads for this sample came from an Illumina HiSeq 2500. A second PCR of about 7 to 12 cycles was run with a J-beta primer mix and a sample-barcoded 5' primer. A unique molecular identifier was introduced onto each TCR beta cDNA molecule by a template-switch 5' adaptor carrying 12 random nucleotides. Each sample yielded at least 2.5 million CDR3-containing paired-end reads. The Mint cDNA synthesis kit, primed by a TRBC-specific oligonucleotide, was used to synthesize first-strand cDNA from all RNA. Following uracil-DNA glycosylase treatment, a first 18-cycle PCR with universal primers M1SS and BC2_uni_R was performed on all cDNA. In the source study's methods: Each sample was normalized by randomly selecting 1 million high-quality reads, each carrying a distinct molecular identifier. Instead of being binned into consensus sequences, reads with shared molecular identifiers were discarded. MiTCR, set to a Q25 quality threshold and the strictest error-elimination algorithm, was used for CDR3 identification, clonotype clustering and error correction. A nonparametric unseen species model with Euler transformation was used to estimate a lower bound on total TCR beta diversity. TCRdb reanalyzed the raw reads on its own, using fastp at Q25 for trimming and MiXCR for clone calling, and kept in-frame beta chains. Every CDR3 protein is listed once, alongside the most common genes and DNA of its rows. The V and J calls were determined by TCRdb, not by the authors. Across this sample there are around 1,700,000 distinct CDR3 sequences, with approximately 28% seen only once. The ten largest clones take up 7.7% of the sample.

The data derive from a study of blood T cells in healthy people across ages (dated by TCRdb to between 2014 and 2016). As for the study more broadly: In model experiments, roughly one uniquely barcoded TCR beta cDNA molecule per two T cells was captured by template switching. Using deep sequencing normalized with unique cDNA molecular identifiers, the study measured how TCR beta repertoire diversity changes with age. The donors were split into four age groups: young (average roughly 15 years), middle-aged (39), aged (about 56) and long-lived (82). To avoid experimental bias, donors of different ages were randomly spread across the sequencing lanes. Two additional independent replicas of 1 million unique cDNA reads from the same blood draw were analyzed for two donors (one aged 18 to 30 and one aged 80 or older).

Beyond this particular receptor, the publication reports: The long-lived group showed more naive CD4+ T cells, fewer expanded clones and increased TCR diversity than the aged group, suggesting age selection. Estimates of total diversity from one million sequenced T cells were regarded as lower bounds and underestimates. Bulk unsorted PBMC profiling prevented conclusive comparison of naive and antigen-experienced compartments. The CMV infection status of donors was not known, potentially confounding age-related changes in expanded clonotypes. Observed TCR beta diversity per million T cells fell roughly linearly with age, and a significant reduction was already apparent by age around 40. There was a strong correlation between observed TCR beta diversity and the percentage of naive T cells measured by flow cytometry.

CDR1 and CDR2 are read off the germline V gene as KGHDR and SFDVKD. The CDR3 starts with the cysteine, ends with the phenylalanine, and has 14 residues. Only the CDR3 DNA is retained, 42 bases long and in frame from the first base. The junction shows trimming of 3 bases on V and 1 base on J, plus 9 bases between the germline ends. This TCR was recovered from a woman in her 30s in good health. Sequencing used blood. This chain joins TRBV24-1 to TRBJ2-7; TRBD1 is possibly the D segment (6 matching bases). The CDR3: CATSDPTGSYEQYF. The base sequence is TGTGCCACCAGTGATCCCACAGGGTCCTACGAGCAGTACTTC.